This T cell receptor beta chain was captured by sequencing in a study of cytomegalovirus exposure and HLA in healthy donors. This table comes from immunoSEQ multiplex PCR, and its TCRdb copy is limited to in-frame clones, with some not included. The sample includes 150,000 to 200,000 clones, approximately 90% seen only once; the top ten take almost 3%. Germline loops: CDR1 SGHVS, CDR2 FQNEAQ. The CDR3 loop spans 15 amino acids. Trimming cost V 3 bases and J 0 bases; bases outside gene matches: 5. The chain employs TRBV7-8 and TRBJ2-7; 7 bases match TRBD1. The sequencing input was PBMCs. This TCR came from a man younger than 35 in good health and CMV-seronegative. CDR3 sequence (DNA): TGTGCCAGCAGCTTGGACAGGCCAAGCTCCTACGAGCAGTACGTC. Encoded protein: CASSLDRPSSYEQYV.